This record looks at one TCR beta chain sequence and its context. Its antigen is unknown. The junction differs from germline at one of its ends, possibly a read error. These data belong to a study of breast tumors, draining lymph nodes, adjacent tissues. Findings of the study overall: Most tumor T cells seemingly derive from lymph node, then expand in tumor. Tumors had less TCR diversity than lymph nodes, more than nontumor tissue.

MiXCR, run by TCRdb on the multiplex PCR reads, gives a single entry per CDR3 protein. The repertoire holds around 300,000 distinct CDR3 sequences, roughly 30% seen once, with roughly 1.1% in the top ten. The CDR3 sequence is 19 residues long. Germline V lookup: CDR1 SGHTA, CDR2 FQGNSA. Samples came from axillary lymph nodes draining the breast cancer. The sample comprised axillary lymph node tissue. This clonotype was sampled from a female donor with breast cancer. Some clones in this sample may be carry-over from other donors' samples. The chain recombines TRBV7-2 with TRBJ2-7, with 7 bases fitting TRBD1. CDR3 region: CAGSLGVDRLPRSPYEQYF. The CDR3 nucleotides read TGTGCCGGCAGCTTAGGAGTGGACAGGCTCCCAAGGAGCCCCTACGAGCAGTACTTC.